This is a list of T cell receptor beta chains from one sample in a study of radiotherapy plus CTLA-4 blockade in lung cancer. Assay used: immunoSEQ multiplex PCR; TCRdb lists only in-frame clones, some missing. The data hold more than 40,000 clones, with roughly 76% observed a single time. Material: peripheral blood, obtained from a patient treated with radiotherapy plus ipilimumab. The receptors were sampled from a human donor with non-small cell lung cancer who had a complete response to radiotherapy plus ipilimumab. Both conserved end residues are part of each CDR3. Fields, in order: CDR3 length, D gene, V gene, clone size, J gene, CDR3 protein, CDR3 DNA. The D gene is left open where the match is weak. Some rows mark clone size as missing; the rest say once, few, many or name a class of expanded clone.

length: 13; D: TRBD2; V: TRBV11-2; size: -; J: TRBJ2-7; CDR3: CASSLRRGDEQYF; DNA: TGTGCCAGCAGCTTAAGGCGGGGGGACGAGCAGTACTTC
length: 14; D: -; V: TRBV6-5; size: -; J: TRBJ1-5; CDR3: CASSPGHSNQPQHF; DNA: TGTGCCAGCAGTCCGGGACACTCTAATCAGCCCCAGCATTTT
length: 11; D: -; V: TRBV29-1; size: few; J: TRBJ2-1; CDR3: CSVVWAGGTFF; DNA: -
length: 14; D: TRBD1; V: TRBV28; size: -; J: TRBJ2-7; CDR3: CASSSGTARYEQYF; DNA: TGTGCCAGCAGCTCCGGGACAGCTAGGTACGAGCAGTACTTC
length: 14; D: -; V: TRBV6-1; size: -; J: TRBJ2-5; CDR3: CASSTGALPETQYF; DNA: TGTGCCAGCAGCACAGGTGCCCTCCCAGAGACCCAGTACTTC
length: 16; D: -; V: TRBV5-4; size: -; J: TRBJ1-1; CDR3: CASSRGGGLRDTEAFF; DNA: TGTGCCAGCAGCAGGGGCGGGGGGTTGCGGGACACTGAAGCTTTCTTT
length: 14; D: TRBD1; V: TRBV30; size: -; J: TRBJ2-5; CDR3: CAWSPGDRGKTQYF; DNA: TGTGCCTGGAGCCCGGGGGACAGGGGAAAGACCCAGTACTTC
length: 11; D: -; V: TRBV29-1; size: -; J: TRBJ1-2; CDR3: CSVFRDMVCTF; DNA: TGCAGCGTATTCCGGGACATGGTATGCACCTTC
length: 14; D: TRBD1; V: TRBV5-1; size: -; J: TRBJ1-1; CDR3: CASSRDSQNTEAFF; DNA: TGCGCCAGCAGCCGGGACAGCCAGAACACTGAAGCTTTCTTT
length: 14; D: TRBD2; V: TRBV28; size: -; J: TRBJ2-5; CDR3: CASSFSGRAETQYF; DNA: TGTGCCAGCAGTTTTAGCGGGAGGGCCGAAACCCAGTACTTC
length: 16; D: -; V: TRBV19; size: -; J: TRBJ1-5; CDR3: CASSQQGLGSNQPQHF; DNA: TGTGCCAGTAGTCAGCAGGGGCTTGGTAGCAATCAGCCCCAGCATTTT
length: 12; D: -; V: TRBV11-2; size: -; J: TRBJ2-3; CDR3: CASSGNRDTQYF; DNA: TGTGCCAGCAGCGGAAACAGGGATACGCAGTATTTT
length: 18; D: TRBD1; V: TRBV6-1; size: -; J: TRBJ1-6; CDR3: CASSEVDRGESYNSPLHF; DNA: TGTGCCAGCAGTGAAGTAGACAGGGGTGAGTCCTATAATTCACCCCTCCACTTT
length: 14; D: -; V: TRBV18; size: -; J: TRBJ1-4; CDR3: CASSPQGANEKLFF; DNA: TGTGCCAGCTCACCACAGGGAGCTAATGAAAAACTGTTTTTT
length: 13; D: TRBD2; V: TRBV11-2; size: -; J: TRBJ2-3; CDR3: CASSPGGYGTQYF; DNA: TGTGCCAGCAGTCCGGGGGGGTATGGTACGCAGTATTTT
length: 16; D: TRBD2; V: TRBV28; size: -; J: TRBJ2-3; CDR3: CASRLGTSGIQDTQYF; DNA: TGTGCCAGCAGACTCGGGACTAGCGGGATACAAGATACGCAGTATTTT
length: 16; D: TRBD1; V: TRBV11-2; size: -; J: TRBJ2-5; CDR3: CASSSRQGAIQETQYF; DNA: TGTGCCAGCAGCTCCCGACAGGGGGCGATACAAGAGACCCAGTACTTC
length: 14; D: TRBD2; V: TRBV9; size: -; J: TRBJ2-1; CDR3: CASSPSGSRNEQFF; DNA: TGTGCCAGCAGCCCTAGCGGGAGCAGGAATGAGCAGTTCTTC
length: 16; D: TRBD1; V: TRBV29-1; size: -; J: TRBJ1-2; CDR3: CSAPAWVRGHNYGYTF; DNA: TGCAGCGCTCCGGCCTGGGTCAGGGGGCATAACTATGGCTACACCTTC
length: 18; D: TRBD1; V: TRBV15; size: -; J: TRBJ2-6; CDR3: CATSRRDRILSGANVLTF; DNA: TGTGCCACCAGCAGAAGGGACAGGATACTCTCTGGGGCCAACGTCCTGACTTTC
length: 14; D: -; V: TRBV28; size: -; J: TRBJ2-7; CDR3: CASSLFRGNYEQYF; DNA: TGTGCCAGCAGTTTGTTTCGGGGAAACTACGAGCAGTACTTC
length: 16; D: TRBD1; V: TRBV19; size: few; J: TRBJ2-1; CDR3: CASSIDLAQGANEQFF; DNA: TGTGCCAGTAGTATAGATCTGGCTCAGGGGGCGAATGAGCAGTTCTTC
length: 15; D: TRBD2; V: TRBV5-1; size: -; J: TRBJ2-1; CDR3: CASTGTSGQIDEQFF; DNA: TGCGCCAGCACAGGGACTAGCGGCCAAATCGATGAGCAGTTCTTC
length: 11; D: -; V: TRBV6-5; size: -; J: TRBJ2-7; CDR3: CASSYSFRQYF; DNA: TGTGCCAGCAGTTACTCGTTTCGGCAGTACTTC
length: 15; D: -; V: TRBV7-2; size: -; J: TRBJ1-5; CDR3: CASSLALGQNQPQHF; DNA: TGTGCCAGCAGCTTAGCTTTAGGACAGAATCAGCCCCAGCATTTT
length: 13; D: -; V: TRBV5-1; size: -; J: TRBJ2-3; CDR3: CASSLPDTYTQYF; DNA: TGCGCCAGCAGCCTACCCGACACGTATACGCAGTATTTT
length: 12; D: TRBD2; V: TRBV10-3; size: medium-sized; J: TRBJ2-7; CDR3: CAISGGGNEQYF; DNA: TGTGCCATCAGTGGCGGGGGTAACGAGCAGTACTTC
length: 13; D: TRBD1; V: TRBV19; size: few; J: TRBJ1-1; CDR3: CASSIAQGREAFF; DNA: TGTGCCAGTAGTATAGCACAGGGGAGGGAAGCTTTCTTT
length: 16; D: TRBD2; V: TRBV28; size: -; J: TRBJ2-7; CDR3: CASTVWAGGASYEQYF; DNA: TGTGCCAGCACCGTGTGGGCGGGGGGGGCTTCCTACGAGCAGTACTTC
length: 11; D: -; V: TRBV28; size: -; J: TRBJ1-2; CDR3: CASSWAYGYTF; DNA: TGTGCCAGCAGTTGGGCCTATGGCTACACCTTC